Following are 17 T cell receptor beta chains from one sample sequenced in a study of blood T cell repertoires in COVID-19. Using immunoSEQ multiplex PCR, the repertoire was profiled, and TCRdb retains in-frame clones only, with some absent. The table shows hundreds of thousands of clones, with around 86% occurring only once. Sequencing input: PBMCs or T cells enriched from blood (not recorded which). The receptors shown here come from a woman between 35 and 50 years old with acute COVID-19.

The chain employs TRBV13 and TRBJ2-5; TRBD2 aligns across 7 bases. V dropped 4 bases and J dropped 0; count of bases not matched to a gene: 11. The CDR3 totals 17 residues. Germline V lookup: CDR1 PRHDT, CDR2 FYEKMQ (reference sequence). The CDR3 DNA reads as TGTGCCAGCAGCTACGCCTCGGCTAGCGGACACCAAGAGACCCAGTACTTC. Protein product: CASSYASASGHQETQYF.

This sequence joins TRBV25-1 and TRBJ1-5; tentatively, D is TRBD1 (6 bases). The germline CDR1 and CDR2 sequences are MGHDK and SYGVNS. The CDR3 has 14 residues. The ends were cut back, 5 bases at V and 1 base at J, with 9 bases in the middle. The CDR3 protein is CASSTDSSNQPQHF. CDR3 coding DNA: TGTGCCAGCAGTACGGACAGCAGCAATCAGCCCCAGCATTTT.

The chain recombines TRBV30 with TRBJ1-3; D gene uncertain. This CDR3 region has 12 residues. Germline V gives CDR1 GTSNPN, CDR2 SVGIG (reference sequence). V lost 5 bases and J 5 bases, leaving 10 bases between the germline ends. CDR3 bases: TGTGCCTGGTCTGAGGGCCGAAACACCATATATTTT. This sequence encodes CAWSEGRNTIYF.

The rearrangement links TRBV20-1 to TRBJ2-7, with D tentatively TRBD1 (6 bases). The CDR3 is 14 amino acids. The germline V gene encodes CDR1 DFQATT and CDR2 SNEGSKA (reference sequence). Trimming removed 3 bases from V and 1 base from J, with 13 bases in between. The CDR3 region has the DNA TGCAGTGCTAGTCGGACAGCCGATTCCTACGAGCAGTACTTC. Residues: CSASRTADSYEQYF.

The CDR3 DNA is TGTGCCAGTATCGATACAGGACACACTGAAGCTTTCTTT. Translation: CASIDTGHTEAFF. V usage is TRBV19 and J usage is TRBJ1-1; tentatively, D is TRBD1 (5 bases). Trimming took 7 bases from V and 3 from J, leaving 12 bases between them. CDR3 length: 13 residues. Germline assignment: CDR1 LNHDA and CDR2 SQIVND (reference sequence).

Only one count was recorded for this clone. The V and J genes are TRBV4-1 and TRBJ2-7; 9 bases are a match to TRBD1. The germline V gene encodes CDR1 MGHRA and CDR2 YSYEKL. There are 15 residues in the CDR3. V trimming: 5 bases; J trimming: 2 bases; junction bases outside the gene matches: 7. The CDR3 DNA follows: TGCGCCAGCAGCTTTGAGGACAGGGGTGCCTACGAGCAGTACTTC. This sequence encodes CASSFEDRGAYEQYF.

This clone has just one count. The chain joins TRBV5-1 to TRBJ2-2, with 7 positions matching TRBD2. This CDR3 contains 15 residues. The trim removed 9 bases at V and 4 bases at J, leaving 12 bases unmatched. CDR1 is SGHRS, CDR2 YFSETQ, per germline. The CDR3 region is CATAMGLSSTGELFF. In nucleotides, the CDR3 is TGCGCCACAGCTATGGGACTATCTTCCACCGGGGAGCTGTTTTTT.

This chain joins TRBV24-1 and TRBJ2-1; tentative D call: TRBD1 (6 bases). V lost 4 bases to trimming and J lost 9 bases, with 15 bases between them. There are 14 residues in the CDR3. The germline gives CDR1 KGHDR, CDR2 SFDVKD. The CDR3 sequence is CATSDMTGTGEQFF. As DNA, the CDR3 is TGTGCCACCAGTGACATGACAGGAACCGGTGAGCAGTTCTTC.

V is TRBV19 and J is TRBJ2-1; 7 bases align to TRBD2. After removal of 4 bases from V and 4 bases from J, the junction contained 10 bases not matched to a gene. This CDR3 has 16 amino acids. Germline CDR1 is LNHDA and CDR2 is SQIVND (reference sequence). In nucleotides, the CDR3 is TGTGCCAGTAGTACCGCGACTAGCTGGGGATACAATGAGCAGTTCTTC. Translated, it gives CASSTATSWGYNEQFF.

A few counts support this clone. The V call is TRBV30, the J call TRBJ2-7; 11 nucleotides agree with TRBD2. This CDR3 is built from 18 residues. Per the germline V gene, CDR1 is GTSNPN and CDR2 is SVGIG (reference sequence). The junction had 14 bases not matched to a gene; V was cut back by 2 bases and J by 2 bases. CDR3 nucleotides: TGTGCCTGGAGTACTATAGCGGGAGGGCCAACCATAGCCTACGAGCAGTACTTC. Translated, it gives CAWSTIAGGPTIAYEQYF.

This clone was detected only a few times. The chain has TRBV2 and TRBJ1-5; D gene ambiguous. Germline-derived CDR1 and CDR2 are SNHLY and FYNNEI. The CDR3 length is 18 residues. The V gene lost 1 base and the J gene lost 0 bases, with 16 bases spanning the gap. The CDR3 protein is CASSEGSRGIYSNQPQHF. CDR3 DNA sequence: TGTGCCAGCAGTGAAGGGAGTAGAGGAATCTATAGCAATCAGCCCCAGCATTTT. Full variable domain (outside the CDR3, taken from reference TRBV2 and TRBJ1-5): EPEVTQTPSHQVTQMGQEVILRCVPISNHLYFYWYRQILGQKVEFLVSFYNNEISEKSEIFDDQFSVERPDGSNFTLKIRSTKLEDSAMYFCASSEGSRGIYSNQPQHFGDGTRLSIL.

The genes are TRBV3-1 (or the pseudogene TRBV3-2) and TRBJ2-6; D perhaps matches TRBD2 (5 bases). The V and J ends lost 8 bases and 4 bases respectively, with 12 bases between them. This CDR3 contains 14 residues. Germline V gene data show CDR1 as LGHDT and CDR2 as YNNKEL (reference sequence). This CDR3 is CASGSGAGANVLTF. CDR3 coding DNA: TGTGCCAGCGGGAGCGGTGCGGGGGCCAACGTCCTGACTTTC.

This clone has a single count. V and J are TRBV5-5 and TRBJ1-6, with TRBD1 matching over 12 bases. In germline, CDR1 is SGHKS, CDR2 YYEKEE (reference sequence). This CDR3 spans 18 amino acids. Unmatched junction bases numbered 13, after V lost 4 bases and J lost 8 bases. In DNA, the CDR3 is TGTGCCAGCAGCATCTCCCCTGGGGGACAGGGGGCATATTCACCCCTCCACTTT. The encoded protein is CASSISPGGQGAYSPLHF.

V is TRBV28 and J is TRBJ2-6; D perhaps matches TRBD2 (6 bases). The CDR3 totals 14 residues. Germline values: CDR1 MDHEN, CDR2 SYDVKM. V was cut by 6 bases and J by 2 bases, with 8 bases left in between. CDR3 sequence reads: CASREGAGANVLTF. The CDR3 DNA sequence: TGTGCCAGCAGGGAGGGAGCTGGGGCCAACGTCCTGACTTTC. Using reference TRBV28 and TRBJ2-6 for the parts outside the CDR3, the full variable domain is DVKVTQSSRYLVKRTGEKVFLECVQDMDHENMFWYRQDPGLGLRLIYFSYDVKMKEKGDIPEGYSVSREKKERFSLILESASTNQTSMYLCASREGAGANVLTFGAGSRLTVL.

This sequence joins TRBV15 and TRBJ2-5; TRBD2 might be the D (7 bases). Trimming removed 8 bases at V and 5 bases at J, with 24 bases between. Germline V gene data show CDR1 as LNHNV and CDR2 as YYDKDF (reference sequence). The CDR3 length is 16 residues. CDR3 sequence: CATERTPRGGEETQYF. In nucleotides, the CDR3 is TGTGCCACCGAGAGGACGCCGAGGGGGGGCGAGGAGACCCAGTACTTC.

The chain uses TRBV29-1 and TRBJ2-3; 10 positions match TRBD2. The germline gives CDR1 SQVTM, CDR2 ANQGSEA. With 3 bases clipped from V and 1 base from J, the junction kept 4 bases outside the gene matches. The CDR3 is made up of 15 amino acids. The CDR3 loop reads CSVELAGGGTDTQYF. The CDR3 DNA reads as TGCAGCGTTGAGTTAGCGGGAGGCGGCACAGATACGCAGTATTTT.

This clone was seen just once. This chain connects TRBV4-2 to TRBJ2-5, with a weak D call TRBD2 (5 bases). V was clipped by 0 bases and J by 2 bases, with 10 bases between them. The germline CDR1 and CDR2 sequences are LGHNA and YNFKEQ. The CDR3 is 15 residues long. The CDR3 sequence: CASSQDGEGQETQYF. DNA of the CDR3: TGTGCCAGCAGCCAAGATGGCGAGGGACAAGAGACCCAGTACTTC.